The 11 T cell receptor beta chains below were found in one sample sequenced in a study of CD8 T cells in ankylosing spondylitis. Study observations and caveats: Blood from ankylosing spondylitis patients appeared to carry a characteristic roughly eight-variant TCR beta motif.

TCRdb used MiXCR to reprocess the 5' RACE reads, holding one entry per CDR3 protein. The table includes about 840,000 distinct CDR3 sequences, 12% detected once. What these receptors recognize is not known. The sample taken for sequencing was blood, either unsorted or a sorted T cell fraction (not recorded which). The receptors originated from a male donor with ankylosing spondylitis.

This chain links TRBV29-1 with TRBJ1-1; TRBD1 matches 9 bases. The CDR3 runs to 12 residues. Germline lookup yields CDR1 SQVTM and CDR2 ANQGSEA. Trimming took 4 bases from V and 3 from J; bases not matched to a gene: 0. CDR3 DNA sequence: TGCAGCGTTGGGACAGGGGACACTGAAGCTTTCTTT. Protein: CSVGTGDTEAFF.

This clonotype was found once. This chain links TRBV7-9 with TRBJ2-7, with 9 bases aligning to TRBD2. Germline CDR1 and CDR2: SEHNR and FQNEAQ (reference sequence). The J segment lost 6 bases and the V segment lost 6 bases, leaving 12 bases of the junction unmatched. The CDR3 is 15 amino acids. The CDR3: CASSVVLAGVSEQYF. CDR3 in DNA: TGTGCCAGCAGTGTCGTTTTAGCGGGAGTTTCCGAGCAGTACTTC.

This clonotype was seen a handful of times. The chain's CDR3 is CSADGLASTYEQYF. CDR3 nucleotide sequence: TGCAGTGCTGACGGACTAGCGTCAACCTACGAGCAGTACTTC. V gene TRBV20-1 combines with J gene TRBJ2-7; 9 bases map to TRBD2. Germline-derived CDR1 and CDR2 are DFQATT and SNEGSKA (reference sequence). The CDR3 length is 14 residues. Trimming took 5 bases from V and 2 from J; bases not matched to a gene: 7.

This clonotype came up a few times. In DNA, the CDR3 is TGCAGCGCACCCTCAAGGGGAGCGGGAGGGGGCTACAATGAGCAGTTCTTC. Translating it yields CSAPSRGAGGGYNEQFF. The chain is built from TRBV20-1 and TRBJ2-1; TRBD2 matches 10 bases. The CDR3 is made up of 17 amino acids. Per germline, CDR1 DFQATT and CDR2 SNEGSKA (reference sequence).

The table lists this clonotype with many counts. The chain recombines TRBV5-1 with TRBJ1-3; TRBD1 matches at 8 bases. CDR3 length equals 15 residues. Per the germline V gene, CDR1 is SGHRS and CDR2 is YFSETQ. J was trimmed by 8 bases and V by 4 bases; bases with no gene match: 11. This CDR3 is CASSPTGDLDDTIYF. The CDR3 DNA reads TGCGCCAGCAGCCCGACAGGGGACCTGGATGACACCATATATTTT.

Remarks on this clonotype: One end of the junction does not line up with germline, which may come from a read error. This chain joins TRBV10-3 and TRBJ2-3, with D maybe TRBD1 (6 bases). Germline values: CDR1 ENHRY, CDR2 SYGVKD. CDR3 length: 14 amino acids. In DNA form, the CDR3 reads TGTGTCATCAAGTCACAGGGAGGCACAGATACGCAGTATTTT. As protein: CVIKSQGGTDTQYF.

This chain uses TRBV20-1 with TRBJ1-1, with 8 bases lining up with TRBD1. Per the germline V gene, CDR1 is DFQATT and CDR2 is SNEGSKA (reference sequence). The CDR3 length is 13 residues. With 4 bases clipped from V and 6 bases from J, the junction kept 7 bases outside the gene matches. In nucleotides, the CDR3 is TGCAGTGCTACAATTGACAGGGGCGCTGAAGCTTTCTTT. Amino acid sequence: CSATIDRGAEAFF.

The V and J genes are TRBV18 and TRBJ2-3; the D is unclear. Looked up from germline, CDR1 is KGHSH and CDR2 is LQKENI. This CDR3 is 15 amino acids long. V dropped 3 bases and J dropped 0 bases, with 10 bases sitting between them. CDR3 sequence reads: CASSPRQSSTDTQYF. The CDR3 DNA follows: TGTGCCAGCTCACCTCGGCAGTCCAGCACAGATACGCAGTATTTT.

The chain carries TRBV24-1 and TRBJ2-1; TRBD2 might be the D (6 bases). The CDR3 covers 17 residues. V lost 3 bases to trimming and J lost 5 bases, with 19 bases between them. Germline V gives CDR1 KGHDR, CDR2 SFDVKD. CDR3 DNA: TGTGCCACCAGTGATCCCTCGGGAGAAACACCCAACAATGAGCAGTTCTTC. It codes for CATSDPSGETPNNEQFF.

This clonotype was counted at least ten times. The chain joins TRBV29-1 to TRBJ1-1; TRBD1 aligns across 8 bases. The CDR3 length is 12 residues. Germline CDR1 reads SQVTM; CDR2 reads ANQGSEA. Trimming took 6 bases from V and 13 from J; bases not matched to a gene: 13. The CDR3 spells CSVAGFTGGGFF. CDR3 in DNA: TGCAGCGTCGCTGGATTCACAGGGGGAGGTTTCTTT.

This clonotype occurred many times. J is TRBJ2-1 and V is TRBV5-5, with a weak D call TRBD1 (6 bases). Germline V gene sequence: CDR1 SGHKS, CDR2 YYEKEE (reference sequence). Trimming shortened V by 5 bases and J by 5 bases, and 11 bases separated the two germline ends. The CDR3 is 13 amino acids. The CDR3 spells CASRGTGNNEQFF. The CDR3 DNA reads TGTGCCAGCAGGGGTACAGGGAACAATGAGCAGTTCTTC.